This T cell receptor beta chain comes out of a study of CXCR3 chemokines and chemotherapy response in bladder cancer. This CDR3 is built from 13 residues. V shed 6 bases, J shed 17 bases, and the junction held 13 bases outside the gene matches. This clonotype was observed many times. TCRdb independently ran MiXCR on the PCR reads; one entry per CDR3 protein. The table records about 1,300 distinct CDR3 sequences, 5.8% of them present only once. This sequence originates from a human donor with bladder cancer that responded to neoadjuvant chemotherapy. Sample acquisition took place from a patient whose treatment included neoadjuvant chemotherapy. The chain links TRBV12-3 or TRBV12-4 to TRBJ1-4; TRBD1 aligns across 9 bases. The CDR3, as DNA: TGTGCCAGCAGCCTAGGGACAGGGTCTCAACACTTTTTT. This encodes CASSLGTGSQHFF.